This entry concerns a single T cell receptor (beta chain). This record belongs to a study of T cell changes during pregnancy in multiple sclerosis. Assay: immunoSEQ multiplex PCR; the TCRdb copy retains only in-frame clones and omits some. The table has 30,000 to 40,000 clones, 90% to 95% seen once. Looked up from germline, CDR1 is SGHTA and CDR2 is FQGNSA. The CDR3 runs to 14 residues. Trimming shortened V by 0 bases and J by 5 bases, and 10 bases separated the two germline ends. The TCR originated in a female donor in good health, enrolled as a control in a pregnancy study. The source was CD4+ T cells from peripheral blood mononuclear cells, collected in the third trimester of pregnancy. The V and J genes are TRBV7-2 and TRBJ2-5; a weak D match, TRBD1 (6 bases). CDR3 region: CASSLAGGSETQYF. CDR3 in DNA: TGTGCCAGCAGCTTAGCAGGGGGAAGTGAGACCCAGTACTTC.